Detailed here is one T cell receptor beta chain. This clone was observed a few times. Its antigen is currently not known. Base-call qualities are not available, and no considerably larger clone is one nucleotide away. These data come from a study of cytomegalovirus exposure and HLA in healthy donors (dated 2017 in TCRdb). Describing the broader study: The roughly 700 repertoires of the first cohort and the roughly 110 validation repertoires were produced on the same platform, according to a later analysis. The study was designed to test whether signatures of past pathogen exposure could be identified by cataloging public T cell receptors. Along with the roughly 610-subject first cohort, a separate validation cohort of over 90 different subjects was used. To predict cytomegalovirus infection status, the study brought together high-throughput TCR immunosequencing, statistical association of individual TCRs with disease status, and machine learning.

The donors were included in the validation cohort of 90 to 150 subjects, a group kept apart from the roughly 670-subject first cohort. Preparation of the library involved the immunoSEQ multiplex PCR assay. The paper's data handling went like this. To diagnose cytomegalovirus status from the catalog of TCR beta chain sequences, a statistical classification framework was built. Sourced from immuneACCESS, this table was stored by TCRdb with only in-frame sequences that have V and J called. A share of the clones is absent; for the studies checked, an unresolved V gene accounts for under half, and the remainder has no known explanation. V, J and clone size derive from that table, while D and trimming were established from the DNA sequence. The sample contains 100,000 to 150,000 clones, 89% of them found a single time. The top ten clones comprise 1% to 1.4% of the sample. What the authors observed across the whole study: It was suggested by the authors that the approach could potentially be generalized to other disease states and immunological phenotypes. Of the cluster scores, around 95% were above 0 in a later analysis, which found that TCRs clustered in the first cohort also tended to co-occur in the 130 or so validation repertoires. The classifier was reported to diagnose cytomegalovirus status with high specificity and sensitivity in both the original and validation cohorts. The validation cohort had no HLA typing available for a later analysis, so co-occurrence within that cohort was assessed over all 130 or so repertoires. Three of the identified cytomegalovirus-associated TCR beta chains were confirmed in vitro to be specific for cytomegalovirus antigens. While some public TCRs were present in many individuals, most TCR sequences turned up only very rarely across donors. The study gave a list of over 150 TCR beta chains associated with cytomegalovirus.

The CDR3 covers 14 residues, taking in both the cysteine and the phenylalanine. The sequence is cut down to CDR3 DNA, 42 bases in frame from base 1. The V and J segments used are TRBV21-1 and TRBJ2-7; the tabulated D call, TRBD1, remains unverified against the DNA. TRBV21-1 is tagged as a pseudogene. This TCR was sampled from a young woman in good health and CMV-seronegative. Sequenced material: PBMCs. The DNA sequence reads TGTGCCAGCCTAGACAGGAGTAGTTCGTACGAGCAGTACTTC. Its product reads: CASLDRSSSYEQYF.